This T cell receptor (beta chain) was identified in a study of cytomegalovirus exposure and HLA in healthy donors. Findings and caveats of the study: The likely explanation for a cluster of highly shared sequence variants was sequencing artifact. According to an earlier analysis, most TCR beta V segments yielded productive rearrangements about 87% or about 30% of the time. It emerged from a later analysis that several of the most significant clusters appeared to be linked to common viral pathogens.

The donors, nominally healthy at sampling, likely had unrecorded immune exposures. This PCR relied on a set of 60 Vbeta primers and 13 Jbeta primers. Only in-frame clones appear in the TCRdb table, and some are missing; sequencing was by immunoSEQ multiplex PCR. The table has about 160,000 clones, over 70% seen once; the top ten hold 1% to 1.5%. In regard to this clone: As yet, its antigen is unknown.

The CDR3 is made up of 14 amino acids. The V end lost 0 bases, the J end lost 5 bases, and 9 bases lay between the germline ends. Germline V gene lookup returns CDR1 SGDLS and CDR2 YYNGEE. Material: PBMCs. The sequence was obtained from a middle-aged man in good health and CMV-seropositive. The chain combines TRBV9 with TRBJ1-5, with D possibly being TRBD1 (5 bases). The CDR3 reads CASSVGGDDQPQHF. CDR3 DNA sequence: TGTGCCAGCAGCGTAGGGGGGGATGATCAGCCCCAGCATTTT.